The 13 T cell receptor beta chains presented below share a single source sample, sequenced in a study of identical twins. MiXCR, applied by TCRdb to the 5' RACE reads, yields one record per CDR3 protein. Counted here are approximately 700,000 distinct CDR3 sequences, 18% occurring once; the ten biggest clones make up 13%. Separately, the same data were catalogued under a study of T cells expressing NK-cell markers.

What was sequenced was PBMCs. Receptor source: a woman under 30 in good health.

This clonotype was observed at least ten times. The chain links TRBV20-1 to TRBJ1-4, with D hard to call. There are 12 residues in the CDR3. V was cut by 7 bases and J by 0 bases, with 6 bases left in between. Germline CDR1 reads DFQATT; CDR2 reads SNEGSKA (reference sequence). The CDR3 protein is CSVQSTNEKLFF. The CDR3 DNA is TGCAGTGTCCAGTCAACTAATGAAAAACTGTTTTTT.

The DNA for the CDR3 is TGTGCCATCGCACTGAGATGGGAGACCCAGTACTTC. This encodes CAIALRWETQYF. The chain recombines TRBV10-3 with TRBJ2-5, with no clear D. V was trimmed by 8 bases and J by 5 bases, leaving 12 bases between them. The length of the CDR3 is 12 residues. The germline CDR1 and CDR2 sequences are ENHRY and SYGVKD.

This clonotype was recorded many times. The rearrangement links TRBV7-2 to TRBJ2-5; 8 bases map to TRBD1. Germline values: CDR1 SGHTA, CDR2 FQGNSA. This CDR3 spans 14 amino acids. V shed 1 base, J shed 7 bases, and the junction held 5 bases outside the gene matches. Here the CDR3 reads CASSLGQGSGTQYF. The DNA for the CDR3 is TGTGCCAGCAGCTTAGGACAGGGGTCAGGGACCCAGTACTTC. The full variable domain, completed using reference TRBV7-2 and TRBJ2-5, is GAGVSQSPSNKVTEKGKDVELRCDPISGHTALYWYRQSLGQGLEFLIYFQGNSAPDKSGLPSDRFSAERTGGSVSTLTIQRTQQEDSAVYLCASSLGQGSGTQYFGPGTRLLVL.

This clonotype was seen more than once but under ten times. The rearrangement joins TRBV11-2 to TRBJ2-7, with 8 bases identical to TRBD2. J lost 5 bases, V lost 5 bases, and 8 bases had no gene match. CDR1 is SGHAT, CDR2 FQNNGV, per germline. The CDR3 has 14 amino acids. Here the CDR3 DNA reads TGTGCCAGCAGCCCATGGACTAGCCGGGACGAGCAGTACTTC. Amino acid sequence: CASSPWTSRDEQYF.

J is TRBJ2-7 and V is TRBV27, with 9 bases matching TRBD1. The length of the CDR3 is 15 residues. V lost 1 base and J lost 3; bases outside the gene matches: 4. Germline V lookup: CDR1 MNHEY, CDR2 SMNVEV (reference sequence). CDR3 in DNA: TGTGCCAGCAGTTTATGGACAGGGGACTTCTACGAGCAGTACTTC. Translating it yields CASSLWTGDFYEQYF.

V usage is TRBV5-1 and J usage is TRBJ2-7, with 8 bases fitting TRBD1. V shed 4 bases, J shed 6 bases, and the junction held 3 bases outside the gene matches. The CDR3 is made up of 12 amino acids. The germline gives CDR1 SGHRS, CDR2 YFSETQ. CDR3 nucleotides: TGCGCCAGCAGCAACGGACAGGGCGAGCAGTACTTC. This sequence encodes CASSNGQGEQYF.

This clonotype was detected ten times or more. This sequence joins TRBV20-1 and TRBJ2-4; 10 nucleotides agree with TRBD2. This CDR3 is built from 13 residues. The V gene's germline CDR1 is DFQATT and CDR2 SNEGSKA (reference sequence). With V trimmed by 6 bases and J by 9 bases, 8 bases remained unmatched. The CDR3 reads CSANLAGEGIQYF. The CDR3 coding sequence is TGCAGTGCAAACCTAGCGGGGGAAGGCATTCAGTACTTC.

This clonotype showed up just a few times. J is TRBJ2-7 and V is TRBV27; D gene ambiguous. This CDR3 has 14 residues. The V end lost 0 bases, the J end lost 5 bases, and 11 bases lay between the germline ends. Germline values: CDR1 MNHEY, CDR2 SMNVEV (reference sequence). In DNA form, the CDR3 reads TGTGCCAGCAGTTTATCGAGGCCTAAGGACGAGCAGTACTTC. It yields the protein CASSLSRPKDEQYF.

This chain connects TRBV9 to TRBJ2-5; D not resolved. Trimming took 0 bases from V and 4 from J, leaving 10 bases between them. In germline, CDR1 is SGDLS, CDR2 YYNGEE. The CDR3 loop spans 14 amino acids. The CDR3 loop reads CASSVGASPETQYF. Written as DNA, the CDR3 is TGTGCCAGCAGCGTAGGGGCTTCCCCAGAGACCCAGTACTTC.

V is TRBV20-1 and J is TRBJ1-4; TRBD1 matches at 8 bases. Germline CDR1 and CDR2: DFQATT and SNEGSKA (reference sequence). Trimming cost V 1 base and J 0 bases; bases outside gene matches: 13. This CDR3 region has 19 residues. The CDR3 spells CSARAFPGQDFATNEKLFF. Written as DNA, the CDR3 is TGCAGTGCTAGAGCCTTTCCGGGACAGGATTTTGCAACTAATGAAAAACTGTTTTTT.

This chain connects TRBV18 to TRBJ2-6; a weak D match, TRBD1 (5 bases). CDR3 length: 16 amino acids. V lost 2 bases and J 2 bases, leaving 10 bases between the germline ends. Germline CDR1 and CDR2: KGHSH and LQKENI. The CDR3 loop is CASSPRGQAGANVLTF. CDR3 nucleotides: TGTGCCAGCTCACCAAGGGGTCAGGCTGGGGCCAACGTCCTGACTTTC.

The V gene is TRBV7-9, the J gene TRBJ1-1; D gene uncertain. The CDR3 covers 14 residues. Germline CDR1 and CDR2: SEHNR and FQNEAQ (reference sequence). The V end was cut by 4 bases, the J end by 4 bases, with 13 bases between. CDR3 nucleotide sequence: TGTGCCAGCAGCTCCCAATCCCGGGGCACTGAAGCTTTCTTT. Its protein is CASSSQSRGTEAFF.

This clonotype was detected a few times. The V gene is TRBV20-1, the J gene TRBJ1-1, with 7 bases identical to TRBD1. Per the germline V gene, CDR1 is DFQATT and CDR2 is SNEGSKA (reference sequence). V lost 3 bases and J lost 1; bases outside the gene matches: 5. The length of the CDR3 is 14 residues. This chain's CDR3 is CSARPGQRNTEAFF. CDR3 coding DNA: TGCAGTGCTAGGCCGGGACAGCGGAACACTGAAGCTTTCTTT.